Below are 13 T cell receptor beta chains sequenced from a single sample in a study of spatial heterogeneity in lung cancer. Specified time point: sample taken at primary tumor resection. TCRdb processed the 5' RACE reads anew with MiXCR; each CDR3 protein has one entry. The table includes some 21,000 distinct CDR3 sequences, approximately 4.2% detected once. The sequencing here drew on PBMCs, taken at surgery. The source of these receptors is a male donor with early-stage non-small cell lung cancer.

This clonotype appeared many times. The chain combines TRBV1 with TRBJ1-3. TRBV1 is annotated as a pseudogene. The CDR3 is made up of 14 amino acids. CDR3 loop: CTSSQRSSGNTIYF. The DNA for the CDR3 is TGCACCAGCAGCCAACGGAGCTCTGGAAACACCATATATTTT.

A remark on this clonotype: This may arise from a read error, as a much more abundant clone is one base away. The rearrangement joins TRBV3-1 to TRBJ2-3; 10 bases line up with TRBD2. J gave up 0 bases and V 4 bases, and 1 base lay outside the gene matches. CDR1 is LGHDT and CDR2 is YNNKEL in the germline V gene (reference sequence). This CDR3 region has 15 residues. The CDR3 protein is CASSPTSGSTDTQYF. The CDR3 nucleotides read TGTGCCAGCAGCCCGACTAGCGGGAGCACAGATACGCAGTATTTT.

In its sample, this clonotype was seen many times. The chain is built from TRBV12-3 or TRBV12-4 and TRBJ2-5; D perhaps matches TRBD1 (6 bases). The CDR3 loop spans 14 amino acids. V was clipped by 4 bases and J by 1 base, with 10 bases between them. CDR3: CASSYQGTQETQYF. DNA of the CDR3: TGTGCCAGCAGTTACCAGGGGACCCAAGAGACCCAGTACTTC.

Many counts were recorded for this clonotype. The chain has TRBV19 and TRBJ1-5; D is possibly TRBD1 (5 bases). Looked up from germline, CDR1 is LNHDA and CDR2 is SQIVND (reference sequence). This CDR3 spans 15 amino acids. Between the trimmed V and J ends, which lost 5 bases and 0 bases, there was a span of 11 bases. The CDR3 region has the DNA TGTGCCAGTAGTTCAGGACACCCTAGCAATCAGCCCCAGCATTTT. Amino acids: CASSSGHPSNQPQHF.

At least ten counts were recorded for this clonotype. This chain connects TRBV27 to TRBJ2-1; D remains ambiguous. V was pared by 1 base and J by 6 bases, with 7 bases between. The germline gives CDR1 MNHEY, CDR2 SMNVEV (reference sequence). CDR3 length: 13 residues. The CDR3 here is CASSLWAGNEQFF. For the CDR3, the DNA is TGTGCCAGCAGTTTATGGGCAGGCAATGAGCAGTTCTTC.

The V gene is TRBV15, the J gene TRBJ2-1, with 8 bases fitting TRBD2. V shed 4 bases and J 8 bases; nucleotides not matched to a gene: 16. Germline lookup yields CDR1 LNHNV and CDR2 YYDKDF (reference sequence). The CDR3 consists of 17 residues. Here the CDR3 reads CATSTRPSGGGFDEQFF. CDR3 coding DNA: TGTGCCACCAGCACCCGCCCCTCGGGGGGGGGCTTCGATGAGCAGTTCTTC.

The chain has TRBV6-5 and TRBJ1-1, with a tentative D call TRBD1 (5 bases). The CDR3 covers 15 residues. V lost 2 bases and J lost 1, with 11 bases in between. Looked up from germline, CDR1 is MNHEY and CDR2 is SVGAGI. The CDR3 DNA sequence: TGTGCCAGCAGTTACGAAGGGGACGCGAACACTGAAGCTTTCTTT. Residues: CASSYEGDANTEAFF.

The CDR3 coding sequence is TGTGCCAGCTCCCCTGGTCCAACTAATGAAAAACTGTTTTTT. Its protein is CASSPGPTNEKLFF. The chain couples TRBV18 to TRBJ1-4; D unclear. V was pared by 6 bases and J by 0 bases, with 8 bases between. The CDR3 contains 14 residues. Germline V gene sequence: CDR1 KGHSH, CDR2 LQKENI.

This clonotype appeared a few times. The chain couples TRBV5-5 to TRBJ1-1; 11 bases align to TRBD1. Per germline, CDR1 SGHKS and CDR2 YYEKEE (reference sequence). The CDR3 has 15 amino acids. With V trimmed by 1 base and J by 3 bases, 2 bases remained unmatched. The CDR3 is CASSLLGQGDTEAFF. CDR3 nucleotide sequence: TGTGCCAGCAGCTTGCTGGGACAGGGGGACACTGAAGCTTTCTTT.

This clonotype was detected many times. The chain is built from TRBV15 and TRBJ2-5, with D possibly being TRBD1 (6 bases). The CDR3 has 16 residues. Between the trimmed V and J ends, which lost 2 bases and 2 bases, there was a span of 15 bases. The V gene's germline CDR1 is LNHNV and CDR2 YYDKDF (reference sequence). The DNA of the CDR3 is TGTGCCACCAGCAGATCTATACAGGGTACGCAAGAGACCCAGTACTTC. As protein: CATSRSIQGTQETQYF.

By sample fraction, this clonotype is medium-sized (0.01 to 0.1%). The chain is built from TRBV20-1 and TRBJ2-3; D gene unclear. CDR1 and CDR2 from the germline V gene are DFQATT and SNEGSKA (reference sequence). V lost 0 bases to trimming and J lost 2 bases, with 12 bases between them. CDR3 length equals 15 residues. The CDR3 DNA reads TGCAGTGCTAGAGATTCCCAGAGAAACACAGATACGCAGTATTTT. Translation gives CSARDSQRNTDTQYF.

A few counts support this clonotype. The chain has TRBV4-3 and TRBJ1-4, with D perhaps TRBD1 (5 bases). The V end lost 4 bases, the J end lost 2 bases, and 20 bases lay between the germline ends. From germline, CDR1 is LGHNA and CDR2 YSLEER. This CDR3 contains 18 residues. The CDR3, as DNA: TGCGCCAGCAGCCTACTAGCCGGGGGGGGTTTGACTAATGAAAAACTGTTTTTT. It specifies CASSLLAGGGLTNEKLFF.

In this sample, this clonotype turned up many times. The DNA of the CDR3 is TGTGCCACCAGCACCCGGACAGGGAGGTTGTTGGAGACCCAGTACTTC. Encoded protein: CATSTRTGRLLETQYF. The chain has TRBV15 and TRBJ2-5, with 8 positions matching TRBD1. This CDR3 is built from 16 residues. Germline V gene sequence: CDR1 LNHNV, CDR2 YYDKDF (reference sequence). The V segment lost 4 bases and the J segment 5 bases; nucleotides outside the gene matches: 12.